This TCR beta chain was sequenced for a study of blood T cell repertoires in COVID-19. About the study: COVID-19 samples from acute and convalescent phases originated in the United States, Italy and Spain. Sources were T cells, B-cell-depleted T cells, or PBMCs; the material itself was cDNA or gDNA.

Per the original methods: Reference gene primer amplification gave nucleated cell count estimates. The method was immunoSEQ multiplex PCR; TCRdb's version includes in-frame clones alone and lacks a portion of them. For V, J and clone size, that table is used; D and trimming come from the DNA. The sample has 200,000 to 300,000 clones; over 80% are singletons. The germline gives CDR1 SEHNR, CDR2 FQNEAQ (reference sequence). The CDR3 is 12 amino acids. Trimming shortened V by 6 bases and J by 11 bases, and 16 bases separated the two germline ends. The sequence was collected from a man aged 30 to 39 who had recovered from COVID-19. Sample: peripheral blood. The chain uses TRBV7-9 and TRBJ1-1; D is ambiguous. CDR3 in DNA: TGTGCCAGCAGTTATGCGGCGGATGGGGCTTTCTTT. Translating gives CASSYAADGAFF. The full variable domain, with the rest looked up from reference TRBV7-9 and TRBJ1-1, is DTGVSQNPRHKITKRGQNVTFRCDPISEHNRLYWYRQTLGQGPEFLTYFQNEAQLEKSRLLSDRFSAERPKGSFSTLEIQRTEQGDSAMYLCASSYAADGAFFGQGTRLTVV.